This T cell receptor (beta chain) is drawn from a study of shared clonotypes between healthy human individuals. The CDR3 is made up of 17 amino acids. The junction had 9 bases not matched to a gene; V was cut back by 0 bases and J by 2 bases. The germline gives CDR1 SGHNT, CDR2 YYREEE (reference sequence). At a deep level, the assay was run. The table came from immunoSEQ multiplex PCR; TCRdb's copy has only in-frame clones and leaves some out. Of about 1.5 million clones in the sample, 95% to 99% were seen once. The sequenced sample was naive CD4+ T cells sorted from blood. This sample's subset: CD45RA+ positively selected. The clonotype originates from a man aged 30-40 years in good health. The gene calls are TRBV5-4 and TRBJ2-3, with 7 bases lining up with TRBD1. In DNA form, the CDR3 reads TGTGCCAGCAGCTTGGCTGGGTGGGGACAGATCACAGATACGCAGTATTTT. It is translated as CASSLAGWGQITDTQYF.